The rows below give T cell receptor beta chains drawn from one sample of a study of OX40 agonist ivuxolimab in advanced cancers. Libraries were prepared by immunoSEQ multiplex PCR; TCRdb keeps only in-frame clonotypes and omits some of them. Altogether around 66,000 clones are present, 85% being singletons, with the ten largest covering less than 5%. The material sequenced was CD4+ or CD8+ T cells sorted from blood, taken in a trial of the OX40 agonist ivuxolimab. Every receptor here comes from an adult with an advanced solid tumor such as melanoma, head and neck, liver or kidney cancer. The CDR3 runs from the conserved cysteine through the conserved F or W. D genes are given only for firm matches. The size entry is marked missing in some rows and otherwise reads once, few, many or a size class.

D gene,J gene,clone size,V gene,CDR3 protein,CDR3 DNA
NA,TRBJ1-1,NA,TRBV14,CASSHQRGNTEAFF,TGTGCCAGCAGCCACCAAAGGGGGAACACTGAAGCTTTCTTT
NA,TRBJ2-2,NA,TRBV11-3,CASSLNPTGELFF,TGTGCCAGCAGCTTGAACCCCACCGGGGAGCTGTTTTTT
TRBD2,TRBJ2-3,NA,TRBV30,CAWSGPAGGHTQYF,TGTGCCTGGAGTGGCCCAGCGGGAGGTCATACGCAGTATTTT
TRBD1,TRBJ2-2,NA,TRBV30,CAWRDRGRIGELFF,TGTGCCTGGAGGGACAGGGGGCGAATCGGGGAGCTGTTTTTT
NA,TRBJ2-5,once,TRBV27,CASSLLDRYRETQYF,TGTGCCAGCAGTTTATTGGACCGCTATAGAGAGACCCAGTACTTC
NA,TRBJ2-2,NA,TRBV19,CASSIRSQFANTGELFF,TGTGCCAGTAGTATTAGGAGCCAGTTCGCGAACACCGGGGAGCTGTTTTTT
NA,TRBJ2-7,NA,TRBV18,CASSPPLPHSYEQYF,TGTGCCAGCTCACCCCCACTCCCTCACTCCTACGAGCAGTACTTC
NA,TRBJ2-7,once,TRBV5-1,CASSLVGTSSYEQYF,TGCGCCAGCAGCTTGGTCGGGACATCGTCCTACGAGCAGTACTTC
NA,TRBJ2-3,NA,TRBV4-1,CASSQDTDTQYF,TGCGCCAGCAGCCAAGACACAGATACGCAGTATTTT
TRBD1,TRBJ1-1,NA,TRBV29-1,CSVNRGNTEAFF,TGCAGCGTCAACAGGGGAAACACTGAAGCTTTCTTT
NA,TRBJ2-2,NA,TRBV4-3,CASSPDEGGRELFF,TGCGCCAGCAGTCCCGACGAGGGGGGCCGGGAGCTGTTTTTT
NA,TRBJ1-3,NA,TRBV7-9,CASSLGRRDSRNTIYF,TGTGCCAGCAGCTTAGGCCGCCGGGACTCCCGGAACACCATATATTTT
TRBD2,TRBJ2-5,NA,TRBV15,CATSRTRQETQYF,TGTGCCACCAGCCGGACTAGGCAAGAGACCCAGTACTTC
TRBD2,TRBJ2-1,NA,TRBV25-1,CASGVAGGSNEQFF,TGTGCCAGCGGGGTAGCGGGAGGTAGTAATGAGCAGTTCTTC
NA,TRBJ1-2,medium-sized,TRBV19,CASSISGRNHGYTF,TGTGCCAGTAGTATTTCCGGACGGAATCATGGCTACACCTTC
NA,TRBJ2-1,few,TRBV6-1,CASSEDGSVYNEQFF,TGTGCCAGCAGTGAAGACGGGAGCGTGTACAATGAGCAGTTCTTC
TRBD1,TRBJ1-1,NA,TRBV29-1,CSVAGQFSDTEAFF,TGCAGCGTCGCGGGACAGTTCTCCGACACTGAAGCTTTCTTT
NA,TRBJ1-4,NA,TRBV6-5,CASSYLLNEKLFF,TGTGCCAGCAGTTACCTCCTAAATGAAAAACTGTTTTTT
NA,TRBJ2-7,NA,TRBV10-1,CASSGTGAPAYEQYF,TGCGCCAGCAGTGGGACGGGGGCCCCCGCCTACGAGCAGTACTTC
NA,TRBJ1-4,once,TRBV15,CATSRGFDRLDEKLFF,TGTGCCACCAGCAGAGGATTTGACAGGCTGGATGAAAAACTGTTTTTT
NA,TRBJ1-2,NA,TRBV5-1,CASSDQGPGYTF,TGCGCCAGCAGCGACCAGGGTCCGGGCTACACCTTC
NA,TRBJ2-7,NA,TRBV28,CASSLPGKLEQYF,TGTGCCAGCAGTTTGCCGGGCAAGCTCGAGCAGTACTTC